The 10 T cell receptor beta chains reported below all come from one sample, sequenced in a study of blood T cell repertoires in COVID-19. Sequencing used immunoSEQ multiplex PCR; TCRdb keeps in-frame clones, though not all of them. Among 350,000 to 450,000 clones, around nine tenths were seen once, and the ten largest hold under 8.5%. Sample: peripheral blood. The source is a woman in her sixties with COVID-19, enrolled during active disease.

J is TRBJ2-7 and V is TRBV29-1, with D maybe TRBD2 (7 bases). The CDR3 spans 14 residues. V dropped 6 bases and J dropped 6 bases, with 21 bases sitting between them. Germline assignment: CDR1 SQVTM and CDR2 ANQGSEA. CDR3 in amino acids: CSVSWGGQAGEQYF. In DNA form, the CDR3 reads TGCAGCGTCTCCTGGGGGGGACAAGCCGGCGAGCAGTACTTC.

This sequence joins TRBV7-8 and TRBJ2-3; maybe TRBD2 (5 bases). The V end was cut by 8 bases, the J end by 0 bases, with 9 bases between. Germline loops: CDR1 SGHVS, CDR2 FQNEAQ. The CDR3 has 13 residues. The CDR3 loop is CASATGSTDTQYF. CDR3 coding DNA: TGTGCCAGCGCTACGGGGAGCACAGATACGCAGTATTTT. The whole variable domain, filled in from reference TRBV7-8 and TRBJ2-3, reads GAGVSQSPRYKVAKRGQDVALRCDPISGHVSLFWYQQALGQGPEFLTYFQNEAQLDKSGLPSDRFFAERPEGSVSTLKIQRTQQEDSAVYLCASATGSTDTQYFGPGTRLTVL.

This chain connects TRBV5-8 to TRBJ2-2; D is unclear. CDR1 and CDR2 from the germline V gene are SGHTS and YDEGEE. The CDR3 is 13 amino acids. V lost 3 bases and J 5 bases, leaving 8 bases between the germline ends. This CDR3 is CASSSYRTGELFF. The CDR3 nucleotides are TGTGCCAGCAGCTCCTACAGAACCGGGGAGCTGTTTTTT.

This rearrangement joins TRBV6-2 or TRBV6-3 to TRBJ2-1, with 11 positions matching TRBD2. The CDR3 sequence is 14 residues long. With V trimmed by 4 bases and J by 6 bases, 2 bases remained unmatched. Per germline, CDR1 MNHEY and CDR2 SVGEGT. CDR3 residues: CASSSGLAVNEQFF. The CDR3 DNA sequence: TGTGCCAGCAGTTCGGGACTAGCGGTCAATGAGCAGTTCTTC.

The chain uses TRBV4-1 and TRBJ2-4; the D is unclear. Germline V lookup: CDR1 MGHRA, CDR2 YSYEKL. The CDR3 contains 17 residues. Trimming left V 1 base short and J 0 bases short, with 13 bases between. This chain's CDR3 is CASSQVGISLAKNIQYF. The CDR3, as DNA: TGCGCCAGCAGCCAAGTGGGCATTTCCTTAGCCAAAAACATTCAGTACTTC.

This chain joins TRBV9 and TRBJ2-1, with TRBD2 matching over 12 bases. The germline V gene has CDR1 SGDLS and CDR2 YYNGEE. The CDR3 runs 15 residues. V gave up 4 bases and J gave up 8 bases; unmatched junction bases: 7. Here the CDR3 reads CASSPRTSGVDEQFF. The CDR3 bases are TGTGCCAGCAGCCCCCGGACTAGCGGGGTTGATGAGCAGTTCTTC.

V usage is TRBV2 and J usage is TRBJ1-3; 8 bases fit TRBD1. CDR1 and CDR2 from the germline V gene are SNHLY and FYNNEI. The CDR3 has 13 residues. J gave up 4 bases and V 10 bases, and 6 bases lay outside the gene matches. The CDR3 loop reads CAKDRAEGNTIYF. CDR3 nucleotides: TGTGCCAAGGACAGGGCGGAGGGAAACACCATATATTTT.

V is TRBV19 and J is TRBJ1-5; maybe TRBD1 (5 bases). V dropped 3 bases and J dropped 1 base, with 10 bases sitting between them. The CDR3 covers 15 residues. CDR1 LNHDA and CDR2 SQIVND come from the germline V gene (reference sequence). CDR3 amino acids: CASSIAGASNQPQHF. The CDR3 nucleotides are TGTGCCAGTAGTATTGCTGGGGCCAGCAATCAGCCCCAGCATTTT.

The chain links TRBV7-2 to TRBJ2-7; no clear D. Germline CDR1 and CDR2: SGHTA and FQGNSA. Trimming removed 1 base at V and 0 bases at J, with 10 bases between. The CDR3 sequence is 15 residues long. CDR3 bases: TGTGCCAGCAGCTTAGACCCCGGAGTCTCCTACGAGCAGTACTTC. This gives the protein CASSLDPGVSYEQYF.

The chain employs TRBV2 and TRBJ2-5, with D possibly being TRBD2 (7 bases). Germline CDR1 reads SNHLY; CDR2 reads FYNNEI. This CDR3 comprises 14 residues. The V end was cut by 7 bases, the J end by 4 bases, with 16 bases between. CDR3 nucleotide sequence: TGTGCCAGCACTCCATGGGGAGGGGGAGAGACCCAGTACTTC. Protein product: CASTPWGGGETQYF.